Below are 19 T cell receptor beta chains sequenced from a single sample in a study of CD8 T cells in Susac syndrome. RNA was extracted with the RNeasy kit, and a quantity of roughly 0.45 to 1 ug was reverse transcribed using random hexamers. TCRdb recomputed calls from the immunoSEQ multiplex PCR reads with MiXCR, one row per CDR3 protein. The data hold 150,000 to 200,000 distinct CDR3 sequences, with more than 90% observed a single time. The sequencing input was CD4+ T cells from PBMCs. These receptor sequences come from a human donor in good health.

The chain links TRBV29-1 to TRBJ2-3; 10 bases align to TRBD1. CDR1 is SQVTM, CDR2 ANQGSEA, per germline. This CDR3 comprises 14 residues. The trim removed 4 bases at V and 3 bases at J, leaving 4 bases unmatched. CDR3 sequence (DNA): TGCAGCGTTGGACAGGGGGCGACAACAGATACGCAGTATTTT. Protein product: CSVGQGATTDTQYF.

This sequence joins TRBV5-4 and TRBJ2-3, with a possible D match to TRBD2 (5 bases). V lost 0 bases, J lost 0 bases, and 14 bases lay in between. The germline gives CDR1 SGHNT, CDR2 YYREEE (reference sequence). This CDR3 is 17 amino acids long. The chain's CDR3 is CASSLASGRTSTDTQYF. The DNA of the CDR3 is TGTGCCAGCAGCTTGGCCTCGGGTAGGACTAGCACAGATACGCAGTATTTT.

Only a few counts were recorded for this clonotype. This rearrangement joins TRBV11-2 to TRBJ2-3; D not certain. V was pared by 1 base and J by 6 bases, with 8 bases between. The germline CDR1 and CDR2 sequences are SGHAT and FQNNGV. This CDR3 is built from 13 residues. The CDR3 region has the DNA TGTGCCAGCAGCTTAGGTCAAGGGGATACGCAGTATTTT. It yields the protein CASSLGQGDTQYF.

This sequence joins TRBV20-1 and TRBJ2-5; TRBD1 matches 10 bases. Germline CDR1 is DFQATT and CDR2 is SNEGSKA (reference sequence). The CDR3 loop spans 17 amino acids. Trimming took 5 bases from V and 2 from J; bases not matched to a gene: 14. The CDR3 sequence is CSAGTGESPSGQETQYF. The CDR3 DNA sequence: TGCAGTGCTGGGACAGGGGAGTCCCCCTCGGGGCAAGAGACCCAGTACTTC.

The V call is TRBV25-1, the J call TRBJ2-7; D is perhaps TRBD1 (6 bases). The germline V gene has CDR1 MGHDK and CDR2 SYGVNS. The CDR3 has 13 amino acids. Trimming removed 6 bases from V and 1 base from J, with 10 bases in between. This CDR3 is CASRMTGSYEQYF. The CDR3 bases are TGTGCCAGCAGGATGACAGGATCCTACGAGCAGTACTTC.

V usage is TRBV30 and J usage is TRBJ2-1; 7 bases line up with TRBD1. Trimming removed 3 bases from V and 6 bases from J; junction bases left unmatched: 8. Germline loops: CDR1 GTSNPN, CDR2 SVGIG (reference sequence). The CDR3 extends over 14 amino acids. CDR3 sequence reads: CAWSTGALGNEQFF. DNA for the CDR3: TGTGCCTGGAGCACAGGGGCCCTAGGCAATGAGCAGTTCTTC.

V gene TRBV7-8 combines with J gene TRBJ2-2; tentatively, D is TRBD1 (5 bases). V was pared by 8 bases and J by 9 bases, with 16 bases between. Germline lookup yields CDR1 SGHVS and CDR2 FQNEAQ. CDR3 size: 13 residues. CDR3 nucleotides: TGTGCCAGCGGACATAGGACATCTCGGGAGCTGTTTTTT. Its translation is CASGHRTSRELFF.

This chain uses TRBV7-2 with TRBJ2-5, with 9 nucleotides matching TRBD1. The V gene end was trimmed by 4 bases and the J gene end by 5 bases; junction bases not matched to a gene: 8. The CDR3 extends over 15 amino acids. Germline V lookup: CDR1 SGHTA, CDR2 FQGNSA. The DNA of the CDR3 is TGTGCCAGCAGCTCGATTACAGGGGGCGCCGAGACCCAGTACTTC. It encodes CASSSITGGAETQYF.

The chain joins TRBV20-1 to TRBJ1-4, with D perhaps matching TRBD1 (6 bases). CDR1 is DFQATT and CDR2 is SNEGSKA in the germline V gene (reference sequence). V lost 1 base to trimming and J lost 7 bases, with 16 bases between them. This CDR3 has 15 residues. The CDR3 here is CSARGGQVKGEKLFF. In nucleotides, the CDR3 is TGCAGTGCTAGAGGGGGGCAGGTTAAGGGTGAAAAACTGTTTTTT.

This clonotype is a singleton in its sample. In DNA, the CDR3 is TGCGCCAGCAGGACCGGGACAGGGTCCTACGAGCAGTACTTC. Encoded protein: CASRTGTGSYEQYF. V usage is TRBV5-1 and J usage is TRBJ2-7, with 9 bases lining up with TRBD1. Trimming removed 5 bases from V and 1 base from J; junction bases left unmatched: 4. This CDR3 contains 14 residues. The germline V gene has CDR1 SGHRS and CDR2 YFSETQ.

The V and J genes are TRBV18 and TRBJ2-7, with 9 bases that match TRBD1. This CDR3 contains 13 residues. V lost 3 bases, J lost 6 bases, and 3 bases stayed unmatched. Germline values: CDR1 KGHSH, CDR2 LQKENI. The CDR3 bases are TGTGCCAGCTCACCCGGGACAGGGAGCGAGCAGTACTTC. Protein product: CASSPGTGSEQYF.

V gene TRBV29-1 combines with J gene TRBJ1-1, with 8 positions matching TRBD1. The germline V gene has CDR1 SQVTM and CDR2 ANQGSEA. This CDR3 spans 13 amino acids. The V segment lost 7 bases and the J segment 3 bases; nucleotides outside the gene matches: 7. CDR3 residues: CSAPLTGDTEAFF. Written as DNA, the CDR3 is TGCAGCGCCCCTTTGACAGGGGACACTGAAGCTTTCTTT.

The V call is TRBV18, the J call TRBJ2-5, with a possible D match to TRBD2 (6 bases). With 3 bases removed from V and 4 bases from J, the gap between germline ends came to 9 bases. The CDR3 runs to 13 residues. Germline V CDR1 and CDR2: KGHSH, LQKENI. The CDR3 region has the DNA TGTGCCAGCTCACCTCCGGGAGCAGAGACCCAGTACTTC. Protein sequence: CASSPPGAETQYF.

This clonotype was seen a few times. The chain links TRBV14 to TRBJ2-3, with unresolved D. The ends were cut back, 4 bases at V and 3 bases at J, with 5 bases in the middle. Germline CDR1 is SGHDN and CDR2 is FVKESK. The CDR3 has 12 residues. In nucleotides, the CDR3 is TGTGCCAGCAGCCTAAATACAGATACGCAGTATTTT. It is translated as CASSLNTDTQYF.

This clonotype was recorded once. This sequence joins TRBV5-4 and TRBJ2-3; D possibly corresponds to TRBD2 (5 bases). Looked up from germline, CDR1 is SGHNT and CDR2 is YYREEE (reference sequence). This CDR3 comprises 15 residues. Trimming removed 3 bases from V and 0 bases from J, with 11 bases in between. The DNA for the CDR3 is TGTGCCAGCAGCTCTGATTCGGGGAGCACAGATACGCAGTATTTT. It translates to CASSSDSGSTDTQYF.

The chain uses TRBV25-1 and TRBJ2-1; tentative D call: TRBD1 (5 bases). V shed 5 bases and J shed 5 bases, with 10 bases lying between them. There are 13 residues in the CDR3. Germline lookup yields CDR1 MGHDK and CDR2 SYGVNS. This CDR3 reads CASSNPGNNEQFF. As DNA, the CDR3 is TGTGCCAGCAGTAATCCAGGGAACAATGAGCAGTTCTTC.

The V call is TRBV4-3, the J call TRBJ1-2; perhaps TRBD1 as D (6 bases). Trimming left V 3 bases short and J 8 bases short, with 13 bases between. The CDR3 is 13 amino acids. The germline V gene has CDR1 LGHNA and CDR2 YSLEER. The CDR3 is CASSQTRGVGYTF. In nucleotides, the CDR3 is TGCGCCAGCAGCCAGACAAGGGGGGTCGGCTACACCTTC.

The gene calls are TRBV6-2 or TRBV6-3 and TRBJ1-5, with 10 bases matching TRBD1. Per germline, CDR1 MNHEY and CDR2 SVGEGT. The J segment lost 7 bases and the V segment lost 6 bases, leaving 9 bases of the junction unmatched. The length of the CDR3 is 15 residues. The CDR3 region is CASRKTGGDRQPQHF. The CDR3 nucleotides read TGTGCCAGCAGGAAGACAGGGGGCGATCGACAGCCCCAGCATTTT.

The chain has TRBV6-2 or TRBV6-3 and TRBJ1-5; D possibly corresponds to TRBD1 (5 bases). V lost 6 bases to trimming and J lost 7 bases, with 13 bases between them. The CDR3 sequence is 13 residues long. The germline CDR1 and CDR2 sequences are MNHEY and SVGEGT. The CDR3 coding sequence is TGTGCCAGCAGGACGGGGGGTTGGCAGCCCCAGCATTTT. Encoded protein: CASRTGGWQPQHF.